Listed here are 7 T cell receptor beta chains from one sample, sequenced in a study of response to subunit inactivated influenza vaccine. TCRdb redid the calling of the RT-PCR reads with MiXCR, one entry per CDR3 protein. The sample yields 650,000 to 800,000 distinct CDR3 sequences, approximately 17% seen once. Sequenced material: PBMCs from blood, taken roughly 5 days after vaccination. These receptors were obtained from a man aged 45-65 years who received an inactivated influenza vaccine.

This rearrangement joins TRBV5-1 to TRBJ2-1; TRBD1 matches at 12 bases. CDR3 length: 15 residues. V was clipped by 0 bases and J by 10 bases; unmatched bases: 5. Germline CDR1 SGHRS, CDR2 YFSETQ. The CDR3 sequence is CASSLVGTGGEEQFF. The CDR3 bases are TGCGCCAGCAGCTTGGTTGGGACAGGGGGCGAAGAGCAGTTCTTC.

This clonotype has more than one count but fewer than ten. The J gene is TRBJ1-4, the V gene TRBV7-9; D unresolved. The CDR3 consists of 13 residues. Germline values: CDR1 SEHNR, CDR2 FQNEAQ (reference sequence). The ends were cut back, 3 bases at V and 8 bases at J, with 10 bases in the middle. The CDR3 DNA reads TGTGCCAGCAGCTTTGCAGCAGGCGAAAAACTGTTTTTT. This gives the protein CASSFAAGEKLFF.

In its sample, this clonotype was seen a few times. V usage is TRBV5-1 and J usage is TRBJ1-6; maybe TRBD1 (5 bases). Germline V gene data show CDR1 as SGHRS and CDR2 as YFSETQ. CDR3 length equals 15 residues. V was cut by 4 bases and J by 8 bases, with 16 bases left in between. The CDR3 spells CASSPTTGTYSPLHF. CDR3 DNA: TGCGCCAGCAGCCCCACCACAGGAACCTATTCACCCCTCCACTTT.

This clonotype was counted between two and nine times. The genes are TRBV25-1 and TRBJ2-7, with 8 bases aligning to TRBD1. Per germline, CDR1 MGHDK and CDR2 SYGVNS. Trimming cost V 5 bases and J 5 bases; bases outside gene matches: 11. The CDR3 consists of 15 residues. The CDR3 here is CASSPAGTGVDEQYF. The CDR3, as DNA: TGTGCCAGCAGTCCGGCCGGGACAGGTGTCGACGAGCAGTACTTC.

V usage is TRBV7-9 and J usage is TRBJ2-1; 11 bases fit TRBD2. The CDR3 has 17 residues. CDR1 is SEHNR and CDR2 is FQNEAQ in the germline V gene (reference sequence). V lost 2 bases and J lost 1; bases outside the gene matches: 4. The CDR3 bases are TGTGCCAGCAGCTTACCAATAGCGGGGGGGTCCTACAATGAGCAGTTCTTC. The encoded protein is CASSLPIAGGSYNEQFF.

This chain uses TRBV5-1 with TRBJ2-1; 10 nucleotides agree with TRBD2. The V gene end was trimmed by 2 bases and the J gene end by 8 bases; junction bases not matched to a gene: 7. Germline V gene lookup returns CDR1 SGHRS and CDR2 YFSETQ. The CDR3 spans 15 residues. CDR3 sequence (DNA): TGCGCCAGCAGCTTAACCGGACTAGCGGCCGATGAGCAGTTCTTC. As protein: CASSLTGLAADEQFF.

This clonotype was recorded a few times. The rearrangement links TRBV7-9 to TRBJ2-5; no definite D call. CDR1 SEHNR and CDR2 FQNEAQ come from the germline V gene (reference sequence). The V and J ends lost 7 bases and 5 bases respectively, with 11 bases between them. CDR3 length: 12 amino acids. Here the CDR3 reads CASTTSSETQYF. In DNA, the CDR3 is TGTGCCAGCACCACGAGTTCGGAGACCCAGTACTTC. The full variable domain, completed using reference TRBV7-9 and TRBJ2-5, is DTGVSQNPRHKITKRGQNVTFRCDPISEHNRLYWYRQTLGQGPEFLTYFQNEAQLEKSRLLSDRFSAERPKGSFSTLEIQRTEQGDSAMYLCASTTSSETQYFGPGTRLLVL.